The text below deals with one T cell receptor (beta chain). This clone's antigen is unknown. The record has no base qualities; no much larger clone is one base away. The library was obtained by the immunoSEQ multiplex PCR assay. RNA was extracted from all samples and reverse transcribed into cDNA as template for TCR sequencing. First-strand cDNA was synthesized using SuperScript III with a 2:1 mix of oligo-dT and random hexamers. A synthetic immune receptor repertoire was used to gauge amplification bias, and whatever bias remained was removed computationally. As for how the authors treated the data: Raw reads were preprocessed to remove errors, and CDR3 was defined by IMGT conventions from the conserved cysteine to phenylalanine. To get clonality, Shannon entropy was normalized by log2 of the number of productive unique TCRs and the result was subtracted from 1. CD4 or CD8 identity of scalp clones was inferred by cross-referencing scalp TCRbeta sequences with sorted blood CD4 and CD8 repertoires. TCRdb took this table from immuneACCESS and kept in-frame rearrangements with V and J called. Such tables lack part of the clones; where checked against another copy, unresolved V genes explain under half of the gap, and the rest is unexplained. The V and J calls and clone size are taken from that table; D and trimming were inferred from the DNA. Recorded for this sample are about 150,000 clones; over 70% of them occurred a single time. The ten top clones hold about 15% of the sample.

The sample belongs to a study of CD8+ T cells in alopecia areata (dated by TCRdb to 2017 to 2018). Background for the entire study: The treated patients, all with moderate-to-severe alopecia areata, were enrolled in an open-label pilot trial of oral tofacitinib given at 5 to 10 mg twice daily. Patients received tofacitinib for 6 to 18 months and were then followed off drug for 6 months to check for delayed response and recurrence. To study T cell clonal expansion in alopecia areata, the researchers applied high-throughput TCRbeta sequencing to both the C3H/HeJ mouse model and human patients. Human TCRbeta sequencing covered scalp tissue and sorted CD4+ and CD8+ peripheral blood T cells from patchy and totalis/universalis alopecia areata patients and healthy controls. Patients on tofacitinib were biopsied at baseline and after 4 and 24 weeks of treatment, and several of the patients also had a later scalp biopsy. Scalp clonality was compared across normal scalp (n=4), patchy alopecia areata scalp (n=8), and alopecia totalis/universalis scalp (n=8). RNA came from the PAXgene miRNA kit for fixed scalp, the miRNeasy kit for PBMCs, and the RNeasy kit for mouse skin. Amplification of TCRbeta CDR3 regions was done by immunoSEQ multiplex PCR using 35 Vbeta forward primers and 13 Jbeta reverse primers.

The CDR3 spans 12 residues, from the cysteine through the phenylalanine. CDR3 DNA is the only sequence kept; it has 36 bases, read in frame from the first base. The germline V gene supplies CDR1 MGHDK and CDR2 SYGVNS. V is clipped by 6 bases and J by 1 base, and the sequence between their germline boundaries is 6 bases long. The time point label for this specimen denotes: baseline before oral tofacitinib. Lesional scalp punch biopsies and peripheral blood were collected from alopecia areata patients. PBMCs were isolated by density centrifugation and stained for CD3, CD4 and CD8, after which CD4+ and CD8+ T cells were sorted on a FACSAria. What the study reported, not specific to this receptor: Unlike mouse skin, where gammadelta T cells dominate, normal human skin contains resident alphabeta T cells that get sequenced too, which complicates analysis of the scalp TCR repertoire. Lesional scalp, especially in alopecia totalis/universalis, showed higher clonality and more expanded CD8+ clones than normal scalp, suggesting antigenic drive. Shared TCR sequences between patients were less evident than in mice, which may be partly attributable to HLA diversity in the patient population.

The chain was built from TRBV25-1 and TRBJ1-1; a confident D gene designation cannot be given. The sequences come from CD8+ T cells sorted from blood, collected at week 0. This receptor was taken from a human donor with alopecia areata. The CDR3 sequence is CASRRRNTEAFF. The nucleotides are TGTGCCAGCAGAAGGAGGAACACTGAAGCTTTCTTT.